The T cell receptor (beta chain) under discussion was sequenced for a study of Tregs in tolerant kidney transplant recipients. Recipients received nonmyeloablative bone marrow transplants from related graft donors, with transient mixed chimerism. Unstimulated regulatory T cells (CD4+CD25+CD127-), CD4+CD25- non-regulatory cells, CD4 and CD8 cells were FACS-sorted from thawed PBMCs. Concerning this clone itself: Antigen unknown. The observed sequence ends 3 residues before the CDR3 terminus, with the missing tail filled in from the germline J gene.

Germline V lookup: CDR1 SNHLY, CDR2 FYNNEI. This CDR3 has 13 residues. V was shortened by 6 bases and J by 3 bases, with 11 bases between the two germline ends. Whole-study findings and limits: Biological reproducibility was not directly addressed, but technical replication error appeared minimal. Tolerant patients' donor-specific Tregs expanded beyond overall Tregs, suggesting antigen-driven growth. Few patients were studied, so findings need validation in larger groups.

Repertoires were generated with immunoSEQ multiplex PCR, while TCRdb's copy carries only in-frame clones and drops some. Recorded for this sample: around 30,000 clones. The sequence was collected from a human patient who received a combined kidney and bone marrow transplant. T cells may partly derive from the graft donor. Sample: CD4+ T cells from blood (PBMCs), taken 24 months after the transplant. V gene TRBV2 combines with J gene TRBJ1-2, with D perhaps TRBD1 (6 bases). This CDR3 reads CASSTGLDYGYTF. Partial CDR3 DNA: TGTGCCAGCAGCACAGGGCTCGACTATGGC.